This T cell receptor beta chain was sequenced for a study of shared clonotypes between healthy human individuals. This CDR3 contains 12 residues. Germline V lookup: CDR1 SSHAT, CDR2 FNYEAQ (reference sequence). Of note for this clone: Its antigen is not identified. One end of the junction does not line up with germline, which may come from a read error.

Study findings and constraints: Several donors showed sharing of approximately 4.7% of naive CD4 clonotypes. In general, naive subsets displayed greater estimated richness than memory subsets did.

The sorted-subset replicate PCRs were given around 200 ng DNA, which is 30,000 or so T cell genomes. Per the study methods: ImmunoSEQ yielded junction-only sequences lacking quality scores, so filtering differed. The protocol was immunoSEQ multiplex PCR, while the TCRdb copy is restricted to in-frame clones and leaves out a portion. From that table come the V and J calls and clone size; the DNA was used to work out D and trimming. The data contain 150,000 to 200,000 clones, 66% of them singletons. The sequence derives from a man aged 25 to 45 in good health. V and J are TRBV7-7 and TRBJ2-1; unclear D gene. The sequenced sample was memory CD4+ T cells sorted from blood. Subset described: CD45RA-negative fraction. DNA for the CDR3: TGTGCTAGCAGCCCCGGCAACAATGAGCAGTTCTTC. Amino acids: CASSPGNNEQFF.